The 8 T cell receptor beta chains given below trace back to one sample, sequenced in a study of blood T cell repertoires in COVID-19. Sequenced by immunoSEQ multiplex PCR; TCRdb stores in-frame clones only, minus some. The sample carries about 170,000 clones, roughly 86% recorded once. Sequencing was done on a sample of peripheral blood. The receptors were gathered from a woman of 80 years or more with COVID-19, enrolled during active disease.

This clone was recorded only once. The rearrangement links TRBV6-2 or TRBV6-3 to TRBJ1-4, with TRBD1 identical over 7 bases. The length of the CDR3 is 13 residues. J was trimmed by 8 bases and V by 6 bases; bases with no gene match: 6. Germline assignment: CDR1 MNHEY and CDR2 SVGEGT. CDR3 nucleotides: TGTGCCAGCAGCCACACGGGACAGGAAAAACTGTTTTTT. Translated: CASSHTGQEKLFF.

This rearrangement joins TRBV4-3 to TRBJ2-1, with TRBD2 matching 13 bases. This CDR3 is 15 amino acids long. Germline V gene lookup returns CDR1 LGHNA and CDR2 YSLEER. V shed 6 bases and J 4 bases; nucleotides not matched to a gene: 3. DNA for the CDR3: TGCGCCAGCAGGCCGACTAGCGGGGGGTACAATGAGCAGTTCTTC. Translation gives CASRPTSGGYNEQFF.

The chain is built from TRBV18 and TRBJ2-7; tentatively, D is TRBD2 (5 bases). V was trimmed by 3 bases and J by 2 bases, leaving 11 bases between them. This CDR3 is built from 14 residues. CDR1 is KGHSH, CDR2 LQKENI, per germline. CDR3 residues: CASSPLAATYEQYF. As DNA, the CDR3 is TGTGCCAGCTCACCTCTAGCTGCCACCTACGAGCAGTACTTC. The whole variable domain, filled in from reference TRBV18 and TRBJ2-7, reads NAGVMQNPRHLVRRRGQEARLRCSPMKGHSHVYWYRQLPEEGLKFMVYLQKENIIDESGMPKERFSAEFPKEGPSILRIQQVVRGDSAAYFCASSPLAATYEQYFGPGTRLTVT.

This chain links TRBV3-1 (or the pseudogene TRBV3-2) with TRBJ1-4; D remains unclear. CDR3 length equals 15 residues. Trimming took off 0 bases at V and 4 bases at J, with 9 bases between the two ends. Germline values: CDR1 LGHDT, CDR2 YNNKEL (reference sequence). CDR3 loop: CASSQDFQVNEKLFF. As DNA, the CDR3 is TGTGCCAGCAGCCAAGATTTTCAGGTTAATGAAAAACTGTTTTTT.

CDR3 nucleotides: TGTGCCAGCAGCTTAGGGTACACAGGGGATGGCTACACCTTC. This translates into CASSLGYTGDGYTF. The chain links TRBV7-8 to TRBJ1-2; 7 nucleotides line up with TRBD1. The germline V gene encodes CDR1 SGHVS and CDR2 FQNEAQ. The CDR3 is 14 residues long. The trim removed 1 base at V and 6 bases at J, leaving 5 bases unmatched.

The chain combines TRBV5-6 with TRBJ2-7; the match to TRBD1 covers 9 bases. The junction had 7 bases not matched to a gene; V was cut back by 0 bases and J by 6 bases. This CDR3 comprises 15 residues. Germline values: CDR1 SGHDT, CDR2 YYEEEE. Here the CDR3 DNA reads TGTGCCAGCAGCTTGGGGGGACAGGGAATTTTCGAGCAGTACTTC. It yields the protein CASSLGGQGIFEQYF. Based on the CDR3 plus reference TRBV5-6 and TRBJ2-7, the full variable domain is DAGVTQSPTHLIKTRGQQVTLRCSPKSGHDTVSWYQQALGQGPQFIFQYYEEEERQRGNFPDRFSGHQFPNYSSELNVNALLLGDSALYLCASSLGGQGIFEQYFGPGTRLTVT.

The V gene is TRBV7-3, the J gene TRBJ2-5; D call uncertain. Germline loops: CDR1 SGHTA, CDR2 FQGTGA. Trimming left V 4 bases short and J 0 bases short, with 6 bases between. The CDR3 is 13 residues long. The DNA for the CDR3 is TGTGCCAGCAGCTCCAGTAACCAAGAGACCCAGTACTTC. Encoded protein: CASSSSNQETQYF.

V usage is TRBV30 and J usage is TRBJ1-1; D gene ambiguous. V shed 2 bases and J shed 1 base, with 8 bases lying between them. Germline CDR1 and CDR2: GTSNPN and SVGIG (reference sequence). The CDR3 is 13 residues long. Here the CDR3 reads CAWSSGRNTEAFF. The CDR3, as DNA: TGTGCCTGGAGTTCGGGAAGGAACACTGAAGCTTTCTTT. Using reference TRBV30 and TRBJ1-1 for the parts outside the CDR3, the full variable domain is SQTIHQWPATLVQPVGSPLSLECTVEGTSNPNLYWYRQAAGRGLQLLFYSVGIGQISSEVPQNLSASRPQDRQFILSSKKLLLSDSGFYLCAWSSGRNTEAFFGQGTRLTVV.